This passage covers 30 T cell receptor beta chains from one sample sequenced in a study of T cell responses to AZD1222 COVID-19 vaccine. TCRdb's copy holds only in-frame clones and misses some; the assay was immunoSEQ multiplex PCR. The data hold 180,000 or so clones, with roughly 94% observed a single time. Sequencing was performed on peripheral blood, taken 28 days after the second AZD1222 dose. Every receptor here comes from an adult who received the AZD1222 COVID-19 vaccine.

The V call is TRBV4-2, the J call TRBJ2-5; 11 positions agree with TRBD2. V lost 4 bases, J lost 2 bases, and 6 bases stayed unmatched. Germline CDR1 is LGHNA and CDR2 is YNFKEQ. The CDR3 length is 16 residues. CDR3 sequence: CASSRAGTSGQETQYF. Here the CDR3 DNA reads TGTGCCAGCAGCCGAGCCGGGACTAGCGGTCAAGAGACCCAGTACTTC.

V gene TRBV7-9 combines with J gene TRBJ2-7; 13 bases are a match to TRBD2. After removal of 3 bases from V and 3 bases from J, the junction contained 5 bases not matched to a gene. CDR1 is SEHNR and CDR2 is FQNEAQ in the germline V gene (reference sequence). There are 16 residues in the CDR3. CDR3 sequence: CASSFGLAGDNYEQYF. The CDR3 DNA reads TGTGCCAGCAGCTTCGGACTAGCGGGGGATAACTACGAGCAGTACTTC. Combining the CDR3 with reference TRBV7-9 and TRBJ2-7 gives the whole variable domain DTGVSQNPRHKITKRGQNVTFRCDPISEHNRLYWYRQTLGQGPEFLTYFQNEAQLEKSRLLSDRFSAERPKGSFSTLEIQRTEQGDSAMYLCASSFGLAGDNYEQYFGPGTRLTVT.

The CDR3: CASSLWDRVNTEAFF. CDR3 bases: TGCGCCAGCAGCCTATGGGACAGGGTGAACACTGAAGCTTTCTTT. The chain carries TRBV5-1 and TRBJ1-1, with TRBD1 identical over 9 bases. The CDR3 is 15 amino acids. Losses at the gene ends were 4 bases for V and 0 bases for J; bases not matched to a gene: 4. The germline V gene encodes CDR1 SGHRS and CDR2 YFSETQ.

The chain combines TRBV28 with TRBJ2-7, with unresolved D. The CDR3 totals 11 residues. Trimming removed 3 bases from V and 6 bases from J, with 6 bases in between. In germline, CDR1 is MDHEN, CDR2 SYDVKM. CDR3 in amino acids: CASSLGSEQYF. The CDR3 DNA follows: TGTGCCAGCAGTTTGGGAAGCGAGCAGTACTTC.

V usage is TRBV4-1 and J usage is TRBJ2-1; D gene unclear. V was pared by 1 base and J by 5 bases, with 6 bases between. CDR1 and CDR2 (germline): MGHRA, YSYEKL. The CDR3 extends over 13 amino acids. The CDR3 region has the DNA TGCGCCAGCAGCCAAGGGTTGGACAATGAGCAGTTCTTC. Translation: CASSQGLDNEQFF.

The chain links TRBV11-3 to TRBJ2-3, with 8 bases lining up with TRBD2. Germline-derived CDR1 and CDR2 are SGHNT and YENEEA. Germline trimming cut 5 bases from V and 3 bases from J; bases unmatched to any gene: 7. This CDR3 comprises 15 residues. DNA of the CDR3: TGTGCCAGCAGCATGTTAAGCGGGGGAACAGATACGCAGTATTTT. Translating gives CASSMLSGGTDTQYF.

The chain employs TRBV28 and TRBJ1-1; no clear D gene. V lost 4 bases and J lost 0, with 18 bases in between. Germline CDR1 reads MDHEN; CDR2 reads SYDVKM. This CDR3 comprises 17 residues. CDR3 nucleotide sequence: TGTGCCAGCAGTTCTCTTCGACATATGAGAATGAACACTGAAGCTTTCTTT. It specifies CASSSLRHMRMNTEAFF.

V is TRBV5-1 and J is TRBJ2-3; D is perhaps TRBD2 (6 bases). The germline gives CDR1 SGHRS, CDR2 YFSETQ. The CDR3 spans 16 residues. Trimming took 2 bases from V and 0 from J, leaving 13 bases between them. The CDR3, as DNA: TGCGCCAGCAGCTTTGGGACTGGCCCTAGCACAGATACGCAGTATTTT. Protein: CASSFGTGPSTDTQYF.

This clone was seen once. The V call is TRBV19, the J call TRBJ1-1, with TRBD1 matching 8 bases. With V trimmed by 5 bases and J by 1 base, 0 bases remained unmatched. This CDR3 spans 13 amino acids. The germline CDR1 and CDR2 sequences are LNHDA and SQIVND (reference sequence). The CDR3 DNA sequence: TGTGCCAGTAGTGGACAGGGGAACACTGAAGCTTTCTTT. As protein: CASSGQGNTEAFF.

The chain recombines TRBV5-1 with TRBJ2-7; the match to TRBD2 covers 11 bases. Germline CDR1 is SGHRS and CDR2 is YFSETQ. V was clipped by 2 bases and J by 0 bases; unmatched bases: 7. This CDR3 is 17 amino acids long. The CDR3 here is CASSFSSGRGRSYEQYF. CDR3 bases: TGCGCCAGCAGCTTCAGTAGCGGGAGGGGCCGCTCCTACGAGCAGTACTTC.

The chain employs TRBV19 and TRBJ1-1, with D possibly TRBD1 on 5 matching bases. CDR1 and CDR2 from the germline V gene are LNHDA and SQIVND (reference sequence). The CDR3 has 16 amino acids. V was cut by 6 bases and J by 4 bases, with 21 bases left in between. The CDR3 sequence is CASSSNDGAEGTEAFF. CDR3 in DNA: TGTGCCAGTAGCAGTAACGACGGGGCCGAGGGCACTGAAGCTTTCTTT.

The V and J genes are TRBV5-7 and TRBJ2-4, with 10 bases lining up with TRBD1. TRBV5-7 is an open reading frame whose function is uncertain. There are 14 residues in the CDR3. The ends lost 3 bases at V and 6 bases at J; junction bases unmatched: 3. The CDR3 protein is CASSWRDRGNIQYF. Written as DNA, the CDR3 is TGTGCCAGCAGCTGGCGGGACAGGGGAAACATTCAGTACTTC.

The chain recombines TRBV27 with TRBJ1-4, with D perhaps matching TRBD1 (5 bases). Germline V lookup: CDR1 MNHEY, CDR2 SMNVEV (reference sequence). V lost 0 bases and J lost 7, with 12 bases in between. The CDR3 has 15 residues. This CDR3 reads CASSLSGGRGEKLFF. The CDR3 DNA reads TGTGCCAGCAGTTTATCGGGGGGAAGGGGTGAAAAACTGTTTTTT.

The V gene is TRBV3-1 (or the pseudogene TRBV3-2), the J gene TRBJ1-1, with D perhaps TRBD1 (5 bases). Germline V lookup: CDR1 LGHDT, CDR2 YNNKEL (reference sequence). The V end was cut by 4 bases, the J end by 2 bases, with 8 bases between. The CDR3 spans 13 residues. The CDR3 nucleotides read TGTGCCAGCAGCCGGGACGGAAACACTGAAGCTTTCTTT. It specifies CASSRDGNTEAFF.

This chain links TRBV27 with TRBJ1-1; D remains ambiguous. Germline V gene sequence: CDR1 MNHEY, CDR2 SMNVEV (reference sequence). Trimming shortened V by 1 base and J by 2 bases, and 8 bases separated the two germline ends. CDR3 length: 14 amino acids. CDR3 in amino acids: CASSLYQPNTEAFF. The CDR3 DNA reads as TGTGCCAGCAGTTTATACCAACCAAACACTGAAGCTTTCTTT.

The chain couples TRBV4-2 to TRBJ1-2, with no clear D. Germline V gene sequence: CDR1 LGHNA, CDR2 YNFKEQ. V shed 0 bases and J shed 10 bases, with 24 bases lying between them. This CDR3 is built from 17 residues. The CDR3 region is CASSQDNRGRQGHHYTF. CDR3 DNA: TGTGCCAGCAGCCAAGATAATAGAGGTCGGCAAGGGCATCACTACACCTTC.

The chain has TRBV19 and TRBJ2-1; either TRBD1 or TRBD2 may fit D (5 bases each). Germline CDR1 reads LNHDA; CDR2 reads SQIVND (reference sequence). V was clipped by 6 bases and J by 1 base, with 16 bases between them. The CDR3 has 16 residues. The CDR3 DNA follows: TGTGCCAGTAGGACTTCTGTCGGGGCTTCCTACAATGAGCAGTTCTTC. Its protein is CASRTSVGASYNEQFF.

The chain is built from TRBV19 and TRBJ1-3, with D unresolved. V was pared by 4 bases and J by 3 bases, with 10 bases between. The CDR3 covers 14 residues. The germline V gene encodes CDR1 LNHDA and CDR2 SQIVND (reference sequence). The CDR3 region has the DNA TGTGCCAGTAGTACGGCCTCAGGTGGAAACACCATATATTTT. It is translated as CASSTASGGNTIYF.

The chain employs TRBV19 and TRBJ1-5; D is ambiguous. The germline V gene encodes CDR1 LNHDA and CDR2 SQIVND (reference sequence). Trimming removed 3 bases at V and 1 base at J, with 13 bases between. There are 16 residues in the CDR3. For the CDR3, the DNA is TGTGCCAGTAGTATTCACGGGGAAGGGAGCAATCAGCCCCAGCATTTT. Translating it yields CASSIHGEGSNQPQHF.

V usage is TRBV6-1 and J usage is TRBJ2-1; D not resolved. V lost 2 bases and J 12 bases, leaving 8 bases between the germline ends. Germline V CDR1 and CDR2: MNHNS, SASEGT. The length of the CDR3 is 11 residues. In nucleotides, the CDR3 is TGTGCCAGCAGTGAACGGAGTCGGCAGTTCTTC. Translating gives CASSERSRQFF.

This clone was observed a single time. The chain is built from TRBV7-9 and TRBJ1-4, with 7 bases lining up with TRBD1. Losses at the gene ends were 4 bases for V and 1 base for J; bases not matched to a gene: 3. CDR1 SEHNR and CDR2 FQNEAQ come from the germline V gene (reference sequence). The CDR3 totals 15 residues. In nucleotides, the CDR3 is TGTGCCAGCAGCTCGAACAGGGGAACTAATGAAAAACTGTTTTTT. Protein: CASSSNRGTNEKLFF.

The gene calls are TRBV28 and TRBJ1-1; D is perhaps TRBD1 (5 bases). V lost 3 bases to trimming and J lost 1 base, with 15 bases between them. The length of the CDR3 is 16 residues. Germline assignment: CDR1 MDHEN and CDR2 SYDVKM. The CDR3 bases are TGTGCCAGCAGTTTGGGGGGGTTATTGGGGAACACTGAAGCTTTCTTT. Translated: CASSLGGLLGNTEAFF.

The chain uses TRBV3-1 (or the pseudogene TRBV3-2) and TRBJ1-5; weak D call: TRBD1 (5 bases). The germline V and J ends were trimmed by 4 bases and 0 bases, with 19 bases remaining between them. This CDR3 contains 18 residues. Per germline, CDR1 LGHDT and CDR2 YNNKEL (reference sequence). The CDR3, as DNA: TGTGCCAGCAGCCCCATCTACCGGGGCACCGATAGCAATCAGCCCCAGCATTTT. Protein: CASSPIYRGTDSNQPQHF.

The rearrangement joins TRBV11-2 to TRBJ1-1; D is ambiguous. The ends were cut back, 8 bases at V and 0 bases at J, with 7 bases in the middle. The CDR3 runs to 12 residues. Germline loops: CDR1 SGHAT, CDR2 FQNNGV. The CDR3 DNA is TGTGCCAGCCGGGATATGAACACTGAAGCTTTCTTT. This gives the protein CASRDMNTEAFF.

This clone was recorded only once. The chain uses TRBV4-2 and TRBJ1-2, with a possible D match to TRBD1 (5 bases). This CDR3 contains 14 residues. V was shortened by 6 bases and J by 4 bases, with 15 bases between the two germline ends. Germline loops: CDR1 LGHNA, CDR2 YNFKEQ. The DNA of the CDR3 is TGTGCCAGCAGGCCGGCCGACAGCGGCTATGGCTACACCTTC. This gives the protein CASRPADSGYGYTF.

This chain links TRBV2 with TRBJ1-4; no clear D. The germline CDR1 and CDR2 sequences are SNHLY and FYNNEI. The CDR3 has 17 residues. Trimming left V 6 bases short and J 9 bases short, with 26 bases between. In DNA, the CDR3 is TGTGCCAGCAGGACTGGGGAGGGAGAAGGGTTGGTGAAAAAACTGTTTTTT. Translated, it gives CASRTGEGEGLVKKLFF.

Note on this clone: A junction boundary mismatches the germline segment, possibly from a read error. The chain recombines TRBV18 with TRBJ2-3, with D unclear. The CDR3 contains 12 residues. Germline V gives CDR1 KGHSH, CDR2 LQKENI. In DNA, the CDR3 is TGCGCCAGCTCACCGGTCACAGATACGCAGTATTTT. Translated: CASSPVTDTQYF.

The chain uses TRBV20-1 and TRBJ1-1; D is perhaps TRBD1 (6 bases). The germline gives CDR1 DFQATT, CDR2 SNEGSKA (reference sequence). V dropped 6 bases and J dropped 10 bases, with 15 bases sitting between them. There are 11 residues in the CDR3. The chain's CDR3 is CSASPGHGAFF. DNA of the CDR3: TGCAGTGCGAGTCCGGGACACGGAGCTTTCTTT.

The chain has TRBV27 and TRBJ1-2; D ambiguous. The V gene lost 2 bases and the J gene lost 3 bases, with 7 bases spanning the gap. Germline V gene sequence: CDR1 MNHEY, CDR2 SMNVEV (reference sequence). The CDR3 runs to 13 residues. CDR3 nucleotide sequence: TGTGCCAGCAGTTTAGGGAGGGACTATGGCTACACCTTC. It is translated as CASSLGRDYGYTF.

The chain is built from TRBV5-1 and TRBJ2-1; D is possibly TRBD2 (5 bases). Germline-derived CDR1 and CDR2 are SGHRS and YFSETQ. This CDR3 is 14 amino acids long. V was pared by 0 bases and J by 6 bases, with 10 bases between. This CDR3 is CASSLALGGNEQFF. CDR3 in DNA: TGCGCCAGCAGCTTGGCCCTAGGAGGCAATGAGCAGTTCTTC.